A single sample is the source of the 16 T cell receptor beta chains below, sequenced in a study of PD-L1 blockade in urothelial cancer. Profiled with immunoSEQ multiplex PCR; TCRdb holds only in-frame clones, not every one. The data hold some 25,000 clones, with 84% observed a single time. The sample was PBMCs, taken around atezolizumab (anti-PD-L1) treatment. These receptors came from a man aged 65-85 years with urothelial cancer.

The chain combines TRBV28 with TRBJ1-3; TRBD1 might be the D (6 bases). Trimming removed 7 bases at V and 3 bases at J, with 16 bases between. Per the germline V gene, CDR1 is MDHEN and CDR2 is SYDVKM. The CDR3 runs 15 residues. CDR3 nucleotides: TGTGCCAGCACGACGGCGGGGGGGCATGGAAACACCATATATTTT. Protein: CASTTAGGHGNTIYF.

V usage is TRBV27 and J usage is TRBJ2-7, with 7 bases lining up with TRBD1. V shed 3 bases, J shed 3 bases, and the junction held 8 bases outside the gene matches. CDR1 is MNHEY and CDR2 is SMNVEV in the germline V gene (reference sequence). This CDR3 comprises 15 residues. CDR3 DNA sequence: TGTGCCAGCAGTTTTAAACAGGGGAGAGACTACGAGCAGTACTTC. It is translated as CASSFKQGRDYEQYF.

This rearrangement joins TRBV19 to TRBJ2-3; 7 positions match TRBD2. V lost 8 bases to trimming and J lost 5 bases; unmatched junction nucleotides: 13. Germline CDR1 is LNHDA and CDR2 is SQIVND (reference sequence). The CDR3 is 15 residues long. CDR3 nucleotides: TGTGCCAGTTCGAGACTAGCCGTTCAGATAGATACGCAGTATTTT. It encodes CASSRLAVQIDTQYF.

The CDR3 loop reads CAWKRLAFSYNEQFF. DNA for the CDR3: TGTGCCTGGAAACGACTAGCCTTCTCCTACAATGAGCAGTTCTTC. V gene TRBV30 combines with J gene TRBJ2-1; 7 positions match TRBD2. This CDR3 has 15 amino acids. V was pared by 4 bases and J by 0 bases, with 6 bases of the junction left unmatched. Germline lookup yields CDR1 GTSNPN and CDR2 SVGIG (reference sequence).

The J gene is TRBJ2-1, the V gene TRBV18, with 10 bases matching TRBD2. Looked up from germline, CDR1 is KGHSH and CDR2 is LQKENI. The CDR3 has 16 residues. Trimming removed 3 bases from V and 6 bases from J; junction bases left unmatched: 8. CDR3 sequence reads: CASSPLAGGGSNEQFF. The CDR3 coding sequence is TGTGCCAGCTCACCTTTAGCGGGAGGAGGCTCCAATGAGCAGTTCTTC.

The genes are TRBV11-2 and TRBJ2-7; no firm D call. The CDR3 extends over 13 amino acids. The V end lost 2 bases, the J end lost 1 base, and 6 bases lay between the germline ends. CDR1 SGHAT and CDR2 FQNNGV come from the germline V gene. The CDR3 is CASSLSHSYEQYF. DNA for the CDR3: TGTGCCAGCAGCTTATCACATTCCTACGAGCAGTACTTC.

This chain connects TRBV28 to TRBJ2-1; D might be TRBD1 (6 bases). Trimming cost V 5 bases and J 6 bases, with 11 bases left between them. Germline V gene sequence: CDR1 MDHEN, CDR2 SYDVKM. This CDR3 is built from 13 residues. The CDR3 loop reads CASSRTASNEQFF. The DNA of the CDR3 is TGTGCCAGCAGTCGGACAGCCTCCAATGAGCAGTTCTTC.

The V call is TRBV5-1, the J call TRBJ2-7, with D maybe TRBD2 (7 bases). The germline V and J ends were trimmed by 2 bases and 5 bases, with 11 bases remaining between them. CDR3 length: 13 residues. Germline CDR1 and CDR2: SGHRS and YFSETQ. The CDR3, as DNA: TGCGCCAGCAGCTTTGGGGGGGACAACGAGCAGTACTTC. Protein: CASSFGGDNEQYF. The entire variable domain, with the rest obtained from reference TRBV5-1 and TRBJ2-7, is as follows: KAGVTQTPRYLIKTRGQQVTLSCSPISGHRSVSWYQQTPGQGLQFLFEYFSETQRNKGNFPGRFSGRQFSNSRSEMNVSTLELGDSALYLCASSFGGDNEQYFGPGTRLTVT.

In DNA form, the CDR3 reads TGCAGCGTGGCCGGGACAGGGGGCAAGTGGACCGGGGAGCTGTTTTTT. It yields the protein CSVAGTGGKWTGELFF. The chain recombines TRBV29-1 with TRBJ2-2, with TRBD1 matching 12 bases. The CDR3 consists of 16 residues. After removal of 6 bases from V and 5 bases from J, the junction contained 10 bases not matched to a gene. Germline V CDR1 and CDR2: SQVTM, ANQGSEA.

The rearrangement uses TRBV10-3 and TRBJ1-2; TRBD1 aligns across 7 bases. This CDR3 has 11 residues. V trimming: 6 bases; J trimming: 11 bases; junction bases outside the gene matches: 6. Germline V gives CDR1 ENHRY, CDR2 SYGVKD. CDR3: CAIRVEQGYTF. CDR3 in DNA: TGTGCCATCAGGGTGGAACAGGGGTACACCTTC.

This rearrangement joins TRBV7-9 to TRBJ1-2; D is unresolved. The germline gives CDR1 SEHNR, CDR2 FQNEAQ (reference sequence). Trimming took 0 bases from V and 4 from J, leaving 12 bases between them. This CDR3 region has 15 residues. The CDR3 nucleotides read TGTGCCAGCAGCTTAGCCGTCCCAACTGTCTATGGCTACACCTTC. Protein: CASSLAVPTVYGYTF.

CDR3 DNA: TGTGCCAGCAGTTTATTGGAGGGGGCGAACACTGAAGCTTTCTTT. It translates to CASSLLEGANTEAFF. This chain joins TRBV28 and TRBJ1-1; 7 bases are shared with TRBD1. The ends lost 1 base at V and 1 base at J; junction bases unmatched: 3. The germline V gene has CDR1 MDHEN and CDR2 SYDVKM. The CDR3 length is 15 residues. The full variable domain, in which reference TRBV28 and TRBJ1-1 provide the parts outside the CDR3, is DVKVTQSSRYLVKRTGEKVFLECVQDMDHENMFWYRQDPGLGLRLIYFSYDVKMKEKGDIPEGYSVSREKKERFSLILESASTNQTSMYLCASSLLEGANTEAFFGQGTRLTVV.

This clone was detected a few times. The chain couples TRBV6-5 to TRBJ2-1; tentatively, D is TRBD2 (6 bases). V shed 6 bases and J shed 7 bases, with 13 bases lying between them. The germline V gene encodes CDR1 MNHEY and CDR2 SVGAGI. This CDR3 comprises 13 residues. In nucleotides, the CDR3 is TGTGCCAGCAGCCTAAGACTAGTGAATGAGCAGTTCTTC. Protein sequence: CASSLRLVNEQFF.

This chain joins TRBV7-9 and TRBJ2-3; 12 bases map to TRBD2. V shed 4 bases and J 6 bases; nucleotides not matched to a gene: 11. This CDR3 comprises 17 residues. Germline CDR1 is SEHNR and CDR2 is FQNEAQ (reference sequence). The CDR3 loop is CASSSPTSGRSGDTQYF. The DNA of the CDR3 is TGTGCCAGCAGCTCTCCGACTAGCGGGAGATCTGGGGATACGCAGTATTTT.

The chain is built from TRBV28 and TRBJ2-2, with 8 bases lining up with TRBD1. The CDR3 spans 16 residues. V gave up 6 bases and J gave up 1 base; unmatched junction bases: 7. Germline V gene data show CDR1 as MDHEN and CDR2 as SYDVKM. CDR3 sequence: CASSEQTGENTGELFF. The CDR3 coding sequence is TGTGCCAGCAGCGAACAGACAGGGGAGAACACCGGGGAGCTGTTTTTT. Together with reference TRBV28 and TRBJ2-2, the CDR3 gives the full variable domain: DVKVTQSSRYLVKRTGEKVFLECVQDMDHENMFWYRQDPGLGLRLIYFSYDVKMKEKGDIPEGYSVSREKKERFSLILESASTNQTSMYLCASSEQTGENTGELFFGEGSRLTVL.

The table lists this clone with a count of one. The chain uses TRBV29-1 and TRBJ2-1; perhaps TRBD1 as D (6 bases). V was pared by 5 bases and J by 6 bases, with 14 bases between. Germline V CDR1 and CDR2: SQVTM, ANQGSEA. CDR3 length: 13 amino acids. As DNA, the CDR3 is TGCAGCGTTCGGACAGTGTCGGGCAATGAGCAGTTCTTC. It translates to CSVRTVSGNEQFF.